Detailed here is one T cell receptor beta chain. In the original workflow: Amplifying reference gene primers gave estimates of nucleated cell counts. Sequencing used immunoSEQ multiplex PCR; TCRdb keeps in-frame clones, though not all of them. The DNA was the basis for D and trimming; V, J and clone size are from that table. Of about 34,000 clones in the sample, roughly 74% were seen once. The data stem from a study of blood T cell repertoires in COVID-19. Study background: T cells, B-cell-depleted T cells, or PBMCs provided the cDNA or gDNA that served as material.

Germline V gives CDR1 SGHRS, CDR2 YFSETQ. The V end lost 4 bases, the J end lost 3 bases, and 26 bases lay between the germline ends. The CDR3 length is 20 residues. This clonotype was sampled from an elderly man with active or convalescent COVID-19. The chain combines TRBV5-1 with TRBJ1-6; possible D gene TRBD1, 5 bases. The sequencing input was peripheral blood. This chain's CDR3 is CASSPGLSDGTTFYNSPLHF. The CDR3 DNA reads as TGCGCCAGCAGCCCGGGACTGAGCGACGGGACGACCTTCTATAATTCACCCCTCCACTTT.